This is a list of T cell receptor beta chains from one sample in a study of CD8 T cells in Susac syndrome. TCRdb ran MiXCR on the immunoSEQ multiplex PCR reads and lists one entry per CDR3 protein. The sample holds 200,000 to 250,000 distinct CDR3 sequences, 95% seen once. Sequencing was performed on CD4+ T cells from PBMCs. Receptors originate from a human donor with multiple sclerosis. The CDR3 runs from the conserved cysteine through the conserved F or W. The D gene is left open where the match is weak. Clone size is not always given. Where it is, it says once, few, many or a class for expanded clones.

cdr3_aa | cdr3_nt | d_call | j_call | clone_size | v_call
CASSQFLAGGSTDTQYF | TGTGCCAGCAGTCAATTCCTAGCGGGGGGTTCCACAGATACGCAGTATTTT | TRBD2 | TRBJ2-3 | once | TRBV3-1
CSARTGGVLNEQFF | TGCAGTGCTAGAACAGGGGGGGTGCTTAATGAGCAGTTCTTC | . | TRBJ2-1 | . | TRBV20-1
CASSSEYEQFF | TGCGCCAGCAGCTCCGAGTATGAGCAGTTCTTC | . | TRBJ2-1 | . | TRBV5-1
CASSLATGGNYGYTF | TGTGCCAGCAGTTTAGCGACAGGGGGCAACTATGGCTACACCTTC | TRBD1 | TRBJ1-2 | . | TRBV12-3/TRBV12-4
CAWSVGGAPRGTDTQYF | TGTGCCTGGAGTGTTGGTGGGGCACCCCGGGGTACAGATACGCAGTATTTT | . | TRBJ2-3 | . | TRBV30
CAWSVGTANYGYTF | TGTGCCTGGAGTGTGGGGACAGCAAACTATGGCTACACCTTC | TRBD1 | TRBJ1-2 | . | TRBV30
CASSFRPQETQYF | TGCGCCAGCAGCTTCAGGCCCCAAGAGACCCAGTACTTC | . | TRBJ2-5 | . | TRBV5-1
CASSGRIHNSPLHF | TGTGCCAGCAGTGGACGTATACATAATTCACCCCTCCACTTT | . | TRBJ1-6 | . | TRBV12-3/TRBV12-4
CASSLPLRDRWFF | TGTGCCAGCTCCCTTCCCCTCCGGGACAGGTGGTTCTTC | TRBD1 | TRBJ2-1 | . | TRBV2
CASRQAMNTEAFF | TGTGCCAGCAGGCAGGCGATGAACACTGAAGCTTTCTTT | . | TRBJ1-1 | once | TRBV3-1
CAWSVNRGLGNQPQHF | TGTGCCTGGAGTGTTAACAGGGGGCTTGGCAATCAGCCCCAGCATTTT | TRBD1 | TRBJ1-5 | . | TRBV30
CASSEGVRQETQYF | TGTGCCAGCAGTGAAGGCGTCAGACAAGAGACCCAGTACTTC | . | TRBJ2-5 | . | TRBV6-1
CSARGPRETQYF | TGCAGTGCCCGGGGGCCAAGGGAGACCCAGTACTTC | . | TRBJ2-5 | . | TRBV20-1
CSAGLGETQYF | TGCAGCGCCGGCCTGGGTGAGACCCAGTACTTC | . | TRBJ2-5 | . | TRBV29-1
CASSVADGPDTQYF | TGTGCCAGCAGCGTAGCGGACGGTCCAGATACGCAGTATTTT | . | TRBJ2-3 | once | TRBV9
CSAVGRDRASEQYF | TGCAGTGCCGTGGGCCGGGACAGGGCATCCGAGCAGTACTTC | TRBD1 | TRBJ2-7 | . | TRBV20-1
CASSEGAGVPRGANVLTF | TGTGCCAGCAGTGAAGGGGCGGGGGTACCTCGCGGGGCCAACGTCCTGACTTTC | TRBD2 | TRBJ2-6 | . | TRBV2
CASSLLAGGLLVEQFF | TGTGCCAGCAGCCTACTAGCGGGGGGCCTCTTAGTTGAGCAGTTCTTC | TRBD2 | TRBJ2-1 | . | TRBV9
CASSQDWTVYGYTF | TGTGCCAGCAGCCAAGATTGGACAGTCTATGGCTACACCTTC | . | TRBJ1-2 | . | TRBV14
CAWSVVTGQGYTF | TGTGCCTGGAGTGTCGTGACAGGTCAAGGCTACACCTTC | . | TRBJ1-2 | . | TRBV30
CAISEQGVNTEAFF | TGTGCCATCAGTGAGCAGGGGGTGAACACTGAAGCTTTCTTT | TRBD1 | TRBJ1-1 | . | TRBV10-3
CASQGYYNEQFF | TGTGCTTCACAGGGTTACTACAATGAGCAGTTCTTC | . | TRBJ2-1 | . | TRBV30
CASSLGEARETQYF | TGCGCCAGCAGCTTGGGTGAAGCGAGGGAGACCCAGTACTTC | . | TRBJ2-5 | . | TRBV5-1
CASRVGVFADTQYF | TGTGCCAGCAGGGTCGGAGTCTTTGCGGATACGCAGTATTTT | . | TRBJ2-3 | . | TRBV5-4
CASSPSGGVQETQYF | TGTGCCAGCAGCCCGAGCGGGGGGGTCCAAGAGACCCAGTACTTC | TRBD2 | TRBJ2-5 | . | TRBV4-2
CASRSDRVNTEAFF | TGTGCCAGCAGGTCGGACAGGGTGAACACTGAAGCTTTCTTT | TRBD1 | TRBJ1-1 | . | TRBV2
CASSPLGLDTQYF | TGTGCCAGCAGCCCCCTGGGCTTAGATACGCAGTATTTT | . | TRBJ2-3 | . | TRBV9
CAWRRGTGVTEAFF | TGTGCCTGGAGAAGGGGGACAGGGGTCACTGAAGCTTTCTTT | TRBD1 | TRBJ1-1 | . | TRBV30
CASSQMGGGKNIQYF | TGCGCCAGCAGTCAAATGGGGGGAGGCAAAAACATTCAGTACTTC | . | TRBJ2-4 | . | TRBV23-1
CASKLVGPISYEQYF | TGTGCCAGCAAGCTTGTAGGGCCGATCTCCTACGAGCAGTACTTC | . | TRBJ2-7 | . | TRBV27
CAWSVVEEVGYGYTF | TGTGCCTGGAGTGTAGTGGAGGAGGTCGGCTATGGCTACACCTTC | . | TRBJ1-2 | . | TRBV30
CASSPSGRESTEAFF | TGTGCCAGCTCACCTTCCGGAAGGGAGAGCACTGAAGCTTTCTTT | . | TRBJ1-1 | . | TRBV18
CATSRDRAGNQPQHF | TGTGCCACCAGCAGGGACAGAGCAGGCAATCAGCCCCAGCATTTT | . | TRBJ1-5 | . | TRBV15
CASMRPGGHNEQFF | TGTGCCAGCATGCGACCAGGGGGACACAATGAGCAGTTCTTC | TRBD1 | TRBJ2-1 | . | TRBV11-2
CSASGGGNQPQHF | TGCAGTGCTTCGGGCGGAGGCAATCAGCCCCAGCATTTT | . | TRBJ1-5 | few | TRBV20-1
CASSLGDGTKNIQYF | TGCGCCAGCAGCTTGGGTGATGGGACCAAAAACATTCAGTACTTC | . | TRBJ2-4 | . | TRBV5-1
CASSQGHHQETQYF | TGCGCCAGCAGCCAGGGACACCACCAAGAGACCCAGTACTTC | . | TRBJ2-5 | . | TRBV5-1
CASSQDWGGGNEQFF | TGTGCCAGCAGCCAAGATTGGGGGGGTGGAAATGAGCAGTTCTTC | TRBD2 | TRBJ2-1 | . | TRBV4-2
CASSQAHLTGGAQPQHF | TGTGCCAGCAGCCAAGCGCACTTGACAGGGGGCGCTCAGCCCCAGCATTTT | TRBD1 | TRBJ1-5 | . | TRBV3-1
CASSEVEGTEQFF | TGTGCCAGCAGTGAAGTAGAGGGGACTGAGCAGTTCTTC | . | TRBJ2-1 | once | TRBV2
CASGNRGAGSGNTIYF | TGTGCCAGCGGCAACCGTGGGGCGGGCTCTGGAAACACCATATATTTT | . | TRBJ1-3 | . | TRBV3-1
CASSFGGANTGELFF | TGTGCCAGCAGCTTCGGGGGCGCGAACACCGGGGAGCTGTTTTTT | . | TRBJ2-2 | . | TRBV7-9
CAIGFRGQGDSPLHF | TGTGCCATCGGTTTCAGGGGTCAAGGCGATTCACCCCTCCACTTT | . | TRBJ1-6 | once | TRBV10-3
CASSFPTNSYEQYF | TGTGCCAGCAGTTTTCCCACGAACTCCTACGAGCAGTACTTC | . | TRBJ2-7 | . | TRBV12-3/TRBV12-4
CASSHGASTETQYF | TGCGCCAGCAGCCACGGAGCTTCTACGGAGACCCAGTACTTC | . | TRBJ2-5 | . | TRBV5-1
CSVDGAPKASGYTF | TGCAGCGTTGATGGGGCCCCGAAGGCCTCTGGCTACACCTTC | . | TRBJ1-2 | . | TRBV29-1
CSVQDGNSPLHF | TGCAGCGTCCAGGATGGTAATTCACCCCTCCACTTT | . | TRBJ1-6 | . | TRBV29-1
CASSRNERGDGYTF | TGTGCCAGCAGTCGAAACGAGAGGGGCGATGGCTACACCTTC | . | TRBJ1-2 | . | TRBV25-1
CASSQDNEQFF | TGTGCCAGCAGTCAAGACAATGAGCAGTTCTTC | . | TRBJ2-1 | . | TRBV27
CSVADMAYGYTF | TGCAGCGTGGCGGACATGGCCTATGGCTACACCTTC | . | TRBJ1-2 | . | TRBV29-1
CASSYFGGADGYTF | TGTGCCAGCAGTTACTTCGGGGGAGCGGATGGCTACACCTTC | . | TRBJ1-2 | . | TRBV2
CASSNRANYGYTF | TGTGCCAGCAGCAACAGGGCTAACTATGGCTACACCTTC | . | TRBJ1-2 | once | TRBV6-6
CSVEGRGGDTQYF | TGCAGCGTTGAAGGGCGGGGGGGAGATACGCAGTATTTT | TRBD2 | TRBJ2-3 | . | TRBV29-1
CASSVGLAVTDTQYF | TGTGCCAGCAGCGTCGGACTAGCGGTCACAGATACGCAGTATTTT | TRBD2 | TRBJ2-3 | . | TRBV9